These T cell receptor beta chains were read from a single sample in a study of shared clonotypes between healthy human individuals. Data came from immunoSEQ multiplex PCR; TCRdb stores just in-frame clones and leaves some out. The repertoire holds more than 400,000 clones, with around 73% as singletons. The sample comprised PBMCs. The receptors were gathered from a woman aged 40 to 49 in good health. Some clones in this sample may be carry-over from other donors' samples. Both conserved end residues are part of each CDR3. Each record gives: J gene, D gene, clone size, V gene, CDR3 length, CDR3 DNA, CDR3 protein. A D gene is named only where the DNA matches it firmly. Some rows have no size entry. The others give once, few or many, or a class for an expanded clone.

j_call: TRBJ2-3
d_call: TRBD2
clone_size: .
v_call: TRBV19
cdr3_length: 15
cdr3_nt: TGTGCCAGTAGTATTCTAGCGGGAGCGGCAGGTACGCAGTATTTT
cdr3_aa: CASSILAGAAGTQYF

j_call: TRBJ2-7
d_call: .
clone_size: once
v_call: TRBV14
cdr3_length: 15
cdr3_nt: TGTGCCAGCAGCCAGGCCGGGGACTTCTCCTACGAGCAGTACTTC
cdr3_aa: CASSQAGDFSYEQYF

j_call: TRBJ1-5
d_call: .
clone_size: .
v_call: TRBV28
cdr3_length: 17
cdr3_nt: TGTGCCAGCAGTTTAAGAGCAGGGTTTGGGGGCAATCAGCCCCAGCATTTT
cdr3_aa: CASSLRAGFGGNQPQHF

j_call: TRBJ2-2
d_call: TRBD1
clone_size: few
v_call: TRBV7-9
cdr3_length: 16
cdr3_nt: TGTGCCAGCAGCTTTTCCCGGACAGGGACCACCGGGGAGCTGTTTTTT
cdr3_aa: CASSFSRTGTTGELFF

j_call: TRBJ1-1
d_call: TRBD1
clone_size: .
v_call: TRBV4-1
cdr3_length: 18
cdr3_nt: TGCGCCAGCAGCCTCTTATTCCGGGACAGGGGGCCGAACACTGAAGCTTTCTTT
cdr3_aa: CASSLLFRDRGPNTEAFF

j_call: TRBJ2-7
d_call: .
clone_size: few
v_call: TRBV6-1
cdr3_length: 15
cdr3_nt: TGTGCCAGCAGGCCGGCCGGGGAGGTCTTCTACGAGCAGTACTTC
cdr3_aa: CASRPAGEVFYEQYF

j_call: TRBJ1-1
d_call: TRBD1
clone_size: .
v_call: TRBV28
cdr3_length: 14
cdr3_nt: TGTGCCAGCAGGGCAGGGGGCTCGGGGACTGAAGCTTTCTTT
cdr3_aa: CASRAGGSGTEAFF

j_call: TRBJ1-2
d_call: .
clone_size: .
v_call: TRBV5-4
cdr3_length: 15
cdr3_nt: TGTGCCAGCAGCTCCGAAAGTGGAGGGATCTATGGCTACACCTTC
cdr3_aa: CASSSESGGIYGYTF

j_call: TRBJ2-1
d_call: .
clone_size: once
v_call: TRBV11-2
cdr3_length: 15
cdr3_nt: TGTGCCAGCAGCCCCCTGCGAAGCTCCTACAATGAGCAGTTCTTC
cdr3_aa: CASSPLRSSYNEQFF

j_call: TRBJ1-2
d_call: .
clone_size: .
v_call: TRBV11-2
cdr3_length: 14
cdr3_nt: TGTGCCAGCAGCTTAAGCAGGATGGGCTATGGCTACACCTTC
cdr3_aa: CASSLSRMGYGYTF

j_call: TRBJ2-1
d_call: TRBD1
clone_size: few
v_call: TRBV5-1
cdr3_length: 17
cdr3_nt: TGCGCCAGCAGCTTGGCTCCAGCCGGGACAGGGTCGCGTGAGCAGTTCTTC
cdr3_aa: CASSLAPAGTGSREQFF

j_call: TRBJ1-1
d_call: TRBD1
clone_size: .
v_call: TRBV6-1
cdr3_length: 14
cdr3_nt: TGTGCCAGCAGTGAAGCCCGATTGACAGGGTGGGCTTTCTTT
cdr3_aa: CASSEARLTGWAFF

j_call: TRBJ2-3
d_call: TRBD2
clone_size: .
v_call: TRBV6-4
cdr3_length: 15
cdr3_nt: TGTGCCAGCAGGGCAACTAGCGGGAGCACAGATACGCAGTATTTT
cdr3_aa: CASRATSGSTDTQYF

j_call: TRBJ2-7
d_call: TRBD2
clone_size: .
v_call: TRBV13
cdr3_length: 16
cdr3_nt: TGTGCCAGCAGCCCGAGCGGGAGGGCGATCTCCTACGAGCAGTACTTC
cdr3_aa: CASSPSGRAISYEQYF

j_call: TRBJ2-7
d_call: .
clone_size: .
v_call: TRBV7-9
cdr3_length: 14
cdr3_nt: TGTGCCAGCACCCACGTGGGGGGCAACTACGAGCAGTACTTC
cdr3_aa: CASTHVGGNYEQYF

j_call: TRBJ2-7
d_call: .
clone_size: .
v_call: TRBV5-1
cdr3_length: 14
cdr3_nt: TGCGCCAGCAGCTTGGCCGGTCCTCCTTACGAGCAGTACTTC
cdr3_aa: CASSLAGPPYEQYF

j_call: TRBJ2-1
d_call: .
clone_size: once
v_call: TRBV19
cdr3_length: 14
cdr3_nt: TGTGCCAGTATGACGGAGAGCTCCTACAATGAGCAGTTCTTC
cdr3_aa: CASMTESSYNEQFF

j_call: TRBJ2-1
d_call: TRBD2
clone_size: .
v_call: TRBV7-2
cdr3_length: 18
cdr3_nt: TGTGCCAGCAGCGGGGGGACTAGCGGGAGGGCCTCCTACAATGAGCAGTTCTTC
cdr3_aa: CASSGGTSGRASYNEQFF

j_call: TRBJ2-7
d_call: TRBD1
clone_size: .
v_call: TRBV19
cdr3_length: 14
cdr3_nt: TGTGCCAGTAGTATAACCGGGACAGCATACGAGCAGTACTTC
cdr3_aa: CASSITGTAYEQYF

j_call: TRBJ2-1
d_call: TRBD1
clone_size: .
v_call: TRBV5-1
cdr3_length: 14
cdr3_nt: TGCGCCAGCAGCTTGGTGCCAGGGGGCGGCGAGCAGTTCTTC
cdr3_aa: CASSLVPGGGEQFF

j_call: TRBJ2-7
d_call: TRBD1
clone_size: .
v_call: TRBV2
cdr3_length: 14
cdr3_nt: TGTGCCACGGATCGGGGACAGGGCTCCTACGAGCAGTACTTC
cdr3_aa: CATDRGQGSYEQYF

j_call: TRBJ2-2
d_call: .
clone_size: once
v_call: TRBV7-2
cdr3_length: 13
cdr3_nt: TGTGCCAGCACTACTCCTAGTGGAGGGGAGCTGTTTTTT
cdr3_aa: CASTTPSGGELFF

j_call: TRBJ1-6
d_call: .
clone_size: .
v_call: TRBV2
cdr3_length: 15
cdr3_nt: TGTGCCAGCAGCCAGCGCGCAGGGTATGGTTCACCCCTCCACTTT
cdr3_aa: CASSQRAGYGSPLHF

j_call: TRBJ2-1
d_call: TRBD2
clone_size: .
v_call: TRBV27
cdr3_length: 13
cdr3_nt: TGTGCCAGCAGTAAAGGACTAGCGGTTGCACAGTTCTTC
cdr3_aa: CASSKGLAVAQFF

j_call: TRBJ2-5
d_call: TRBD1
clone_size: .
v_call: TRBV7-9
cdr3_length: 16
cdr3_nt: TGTGCCAGCAGCGTCGGGACAGGGCCATACCAAGAGACCCAGTACTTC
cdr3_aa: CASSVGTGPYQETQYF

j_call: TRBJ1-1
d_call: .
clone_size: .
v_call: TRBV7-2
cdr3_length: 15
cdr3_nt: TGTGCCAGCAGCTTATCGGCAGGGGTGGACACTGAAGCTTTCTTT
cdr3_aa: CASSLSAGVDTEAFF

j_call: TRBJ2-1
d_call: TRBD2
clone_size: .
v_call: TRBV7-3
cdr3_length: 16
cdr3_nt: TGTGCCAGCAGCCCGACTAGCGGGAGGGCCAGGAATGAGCAGTTCTTC
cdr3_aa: CASSPTSGRARNEQFF

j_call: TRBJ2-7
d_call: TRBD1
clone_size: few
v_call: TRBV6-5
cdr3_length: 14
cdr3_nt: TGTGCCAGCAGTTCACAGGGGAGCTCCTACGAGCAGTACTTC
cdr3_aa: CASSSQGSSYEQYF

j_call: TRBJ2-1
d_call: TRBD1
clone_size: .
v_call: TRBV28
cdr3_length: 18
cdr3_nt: TGTGCCAGCAGTTCCAATCCCGGACAGGGCAGCTCCTACAATGAGCAGTTCTTC
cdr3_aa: CASSSNPGQGSSYNEQFF

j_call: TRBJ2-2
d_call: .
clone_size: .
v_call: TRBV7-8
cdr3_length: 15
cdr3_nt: TGTGCCAGCAGCTTGGGCAGGGTTTTGACCGGGGAGCTGTTTTTT
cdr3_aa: CASSLGRVLTGELFF

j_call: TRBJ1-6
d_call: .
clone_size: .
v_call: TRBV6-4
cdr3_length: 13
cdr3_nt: TGTGCCAGCAGTGACCTGGCGGGTTCACCCCTCCACTTT
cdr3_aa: CASSDLAGSPLHF

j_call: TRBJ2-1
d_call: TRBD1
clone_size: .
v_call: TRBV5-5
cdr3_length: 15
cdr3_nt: TGTGCCAGCAGCTTGGTCCGACAGGGGATGAATGAGCAGTTCTTC
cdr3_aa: CASSLVRQGMNEQFF

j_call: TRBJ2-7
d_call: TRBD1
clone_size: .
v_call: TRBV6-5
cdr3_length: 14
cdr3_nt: TGTGCCAGCAGCATGGGACAGGGTCTCTACGAGCAGTACTTC
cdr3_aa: CASSMGQGLYEQYF

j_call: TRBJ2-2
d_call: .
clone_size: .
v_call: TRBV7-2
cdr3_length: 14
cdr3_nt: TGTGCCAGCAGGGCCGGGACGGCCACCGGGGAGCTGTTTTTT
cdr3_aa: CASRAGTATGELFF

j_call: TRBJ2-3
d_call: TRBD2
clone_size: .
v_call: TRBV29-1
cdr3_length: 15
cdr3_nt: TGCAGCGGGGACTGGCGGGGGGCCCCCACAGATACGCAGTATTTT
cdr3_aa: CSGDWRGAPTDTQYF

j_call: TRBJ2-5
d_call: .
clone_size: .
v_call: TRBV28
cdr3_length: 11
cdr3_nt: TGTGCCAGCAGTGTTTTAGAGACCCAGTACTTC
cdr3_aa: CASSVLETQYF

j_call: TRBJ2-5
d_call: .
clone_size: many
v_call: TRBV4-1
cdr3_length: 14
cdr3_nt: TGCGCCAGCAGCCAAGTTGAGGGCTTGGAGACCCAGTACTTC
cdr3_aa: CASSQVEGLETQYF

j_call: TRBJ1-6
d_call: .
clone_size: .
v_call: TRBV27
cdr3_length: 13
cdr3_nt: TGTGCCAGCAGTCCCCAGTATAATTCACCCCTCCACTTT
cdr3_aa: CASSPQYNSPLHF

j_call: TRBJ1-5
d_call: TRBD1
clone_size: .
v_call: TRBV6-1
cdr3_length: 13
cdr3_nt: TGTGCCAGCAACCGACAGGGGGAGCAGCCCCAGCATTTT
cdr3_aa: CASNRQGEQPQHF

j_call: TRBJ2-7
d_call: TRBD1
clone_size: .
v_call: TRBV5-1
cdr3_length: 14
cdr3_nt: TGCGCCAGCAGCTTGGGACAGGGGCGCTACGAGCAGTACTTC
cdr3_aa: CASSLGQGRYEQYF

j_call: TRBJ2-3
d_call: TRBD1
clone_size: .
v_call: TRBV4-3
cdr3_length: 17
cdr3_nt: TGCGCCAGCAGCCAAGCGTCGGCAGGGGGTAATCCAGATACGCAGTATTTT
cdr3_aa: CASSQASAGGNPDTQYF

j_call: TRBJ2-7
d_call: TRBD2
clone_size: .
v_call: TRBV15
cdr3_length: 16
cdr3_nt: TGTGCCACCAGCAGATCAAGGACTAGCGGGAGGATGGTGCAGTACTTC
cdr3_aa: CATSRSRTSGRMVQYF